The present T cell receptor beta chain was sequenced within a study of shared clonotypes between healthy human individuals (dated by TCRdb to the early 2020s). With respect to the entire study: Three men and two women, aged 18 to 49 years, made up the cohort. To estimate repertoire size and how much clonotypes are shared between individuals, the study performed deep sequencing of blood TCR repertoires from roughly five healthy adults. Per donor, three plates each were used for CD4 naive and CD4 memory, two for CD8 naive, and one for CD8 memory. Per donor, leukapheresis produced somewhere between about 0.85 and 10 billion PBMCs. Different laboratories and diverse techniques were used to prepare libraries and sequence TCR repertoires, to increase sequencing depth and limit assay-specific biases. General conclusions and limits of the study: Higher generation probabilities were observed for clonotypes shared by all four sorted-subset donors than for non-shared clonotypes. The genetic and exposure-history diversity represented was limited by the small number of donors. Incomplete sequencing was indicated by rarefaction of sorted-subset datasets, despite the large sequencing depth. Around 5% of naive CD4, 3% to 4% of naive CD8, roughly 2.5% of memory CD4, and 0.4% of memory CD8 clonotypes were shared across several donors. Based on pairwise subsampling, the degree of clonotype sharing among donors was expected to be affected by sequencing depth. Only blood was sampled, and tissue TCR repertoires likely differ from those in blood. Larger estimated clonotype richness was generally found for naive subsets than for memory subsets.

The donors were healthy, HIV-negative adults with no recently reported acute infections or vaccinations. Every donor was a Caucasian adult living in Nashville, Tennessee, USA. Magnetic negative selection was used to enrich CD4+ T cells, after which naive cells were positively selected on CD45RA and the negative fraction became the memory subset. After blood collection by leukapheresis, PBMCs were isolated using Ficoll-Histopaque density gradient centrifugation and then cryopreserved in the vapor phase of liquid nitrogen. Purity and quantity of every magnetically sorted T cell population were checked by analytical flow cytometry. Genomic DNA was isolated from every sorted fraction and measured by UV absorbance on a Nanodrop 2000c. TCR CDR3 regions were amplified from genomic DNA by multiplex PCR using the deep immunoSEQ assay. Extracted genomic DNA from each cell subset was spread evenly across all wells of several immunoSEQ 96-well plates, with each plate serving as a replicate. For sorted subsets, 150 to 250 ng genomic DNA, equal to 25,000 to 35,000 T cell genomes, was loaded into each replicate PCR. Purified libraries were quantified with a Qubit 3.0 fluorometer, sized on a Bioanalyzer 2100, and re-quantified with the KAPA Library Quantification kit. Every immunoSEQ 96-well plate was sequenced on a dedicated single-read 150-cycle Illumina NextSeq 550 flow cell. Regarding the original processing steps: Because only junctional sequences without quality scores were contained in the immunoSEQ output, filtering matching that applied to full-length reads could not be performed. Sequences were annotated with PyIR, a Python wrapper for IgBLAST v1.9, using IMGT germline references to assign V/J genes and CDR3. Any read was removed if the V/J assignment was weak (E-value above 1e-6), the CDR3 was missing, or the read contained stop codons, out-of-frame junctions, or ambiguous translated residues. A V3J clonotype was defined by an identical inferred V gene, J gene, and CDR3 amino acid sequence. The percentage overlap between two repertoires was calculated by dividing the number of shared unique clonotypes by the size of the smaller repertoire. RTK rarefaction, the Chao1 estimator, and Recon v2.1 estimates of unobserved clonotypes were used to assess repertoire richness. For all TCRbeta clonotypes obtained by the gDNA method from several donors, generation probabilities were computed with OLGA. Drawn from immuneACCESS, this table holds only the in-frame rearrangements with V and J called that TCRdb kept. Clones are partly lost; checked studies trace under half to an unresolved V gene and leave the rest unexplained. From that table come the V and J calls and clone size; the DNA was used to work out D and trimming. The sample data list around 1,000,000 clones, and approximately 75% of these were observed just once. The ten largest clones take up roughly 0.9% of the sample.

Regarding this clone: It has no known antigen specificity. It has no much larger one-base neighbor in the sample; base qualities were not kept.

The germline V gene supplies CDR1 ENHRY and CDR2 SYGVKD. Trimming removed 3 bases from V and 1 base from J, leaving 9 bases between the germline ends. Taken from cysteine to phenylalanine, the CDR3 has 14 residues. The sequence is cut down to CDR3 DNA, 42 bases in frame from base 1. The receptor was derived from a man aged 18 to 29 in good health. Some clones in this sample may be carry-over from other donors' samples. The sequencing sample was made of memory CD4+ T cells from PBMCs. The meaning of the sample's cell subset or site label: CD45RA-negative fraction. Rearrangement joined TRBV10-3 to TRBJ1-1, with the D segment identity uncertain. The CDR3 region: CAISDRTKNTEAFF. The nucleotide sequence is given as TGTGCCATCAGTGACCGGACGAAGAACACTGAAGCTTTCTTT.